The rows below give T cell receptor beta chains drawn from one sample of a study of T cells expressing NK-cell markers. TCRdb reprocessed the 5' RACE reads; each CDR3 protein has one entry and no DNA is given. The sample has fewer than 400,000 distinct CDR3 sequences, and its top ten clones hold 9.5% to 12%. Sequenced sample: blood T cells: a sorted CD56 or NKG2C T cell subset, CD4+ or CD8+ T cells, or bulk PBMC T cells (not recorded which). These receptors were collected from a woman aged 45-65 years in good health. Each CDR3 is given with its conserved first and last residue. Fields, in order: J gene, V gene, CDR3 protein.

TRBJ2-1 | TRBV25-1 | CASSEDSGSYNEQFF
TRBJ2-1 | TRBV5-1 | CASSYRSGLAGVVQFF
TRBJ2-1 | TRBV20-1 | CSAQAGLAGGSYNEQFF
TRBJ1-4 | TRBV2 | CASSRGATNEKLFF
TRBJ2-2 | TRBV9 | CASSPGLGYGELFF
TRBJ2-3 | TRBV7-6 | CASSLMGGPDTQYF
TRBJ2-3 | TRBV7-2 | CASVTGSTDTQYF
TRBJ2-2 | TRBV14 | CASSHSREQFTGELFF
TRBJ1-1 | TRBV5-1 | CASSLTPTVKNTEAFF
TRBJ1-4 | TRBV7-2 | CASSLMIGRGGEKLFF
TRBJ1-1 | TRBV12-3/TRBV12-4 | CASSFGGIWGKAFF
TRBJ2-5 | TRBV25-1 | CASSLIGPETQYF
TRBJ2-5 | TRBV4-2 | CASSPDRTLETQYF
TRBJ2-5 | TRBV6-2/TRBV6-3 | CASSDTSGSPWFYF
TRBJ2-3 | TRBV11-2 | CASSLDPDSGSLADTQYF
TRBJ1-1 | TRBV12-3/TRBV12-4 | CATQKYTEAFF
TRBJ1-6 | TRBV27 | CASSLDRNSPLHF
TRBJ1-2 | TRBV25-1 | CASRWGPDGYTF
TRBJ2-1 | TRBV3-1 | CASSQDWLAGYNEQFF
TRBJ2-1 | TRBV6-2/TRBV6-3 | CASTLRANSYNEQFF
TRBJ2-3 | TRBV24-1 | CATSDRQGPDPDTQYF